This T cell receptor (beta chain) was obtained from a study of T cell responses to AZD1222 COVID-19 vaccine. J lost 3 bases, V lost 2 bases, and 7 bases had no gene match. Germline CDR1 SGHRS, CDR2 YFSETQ. There are 15 residues in the CDR3. Some clones are missing from TCRdb's copy, which holds only in-frame ones; the method was immunoSEQ multiplex PCR. The sample yields around 150,000 clones, of which the top ten take up about 2%. For this clone: What it binds is unknown.

Study-wide findings and caveats: Repertoire collection took place solely once the T cell response had peaked. Baseline serostatus was positive in only six or seven AZD1222 recipients. Spike as a whole was targeted by vaccine-associated CD4 TCRs, dominant at 160-218 and 743-854.

Sequences were obtained from peripheral blood. The receptor was derived from an adult in good health. V and J are TRBV5-1 and TRBJ1-1; 7 bases align to TRBD1. CDR3 sequence (DNA): TGCGCCAGCAGCTTTGGAGGGGGCGAGGACACTGAAGCTTTCTTT. Protein: CASSFGGGEDTEAFF.